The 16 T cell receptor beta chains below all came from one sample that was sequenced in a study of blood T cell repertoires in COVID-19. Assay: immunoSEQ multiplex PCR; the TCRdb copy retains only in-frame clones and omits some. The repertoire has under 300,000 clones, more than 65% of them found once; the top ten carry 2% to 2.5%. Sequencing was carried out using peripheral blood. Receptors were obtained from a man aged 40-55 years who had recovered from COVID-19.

CDR3 sequence: CASRIENTGELFF. CDR3 in DNA: TGTGCCAGCAGGATAGAGAACACCGGGGAGCTGTTTTTT. This chain uses TRBV12-3 or TRBV12-4 with TRBJ2-2; no clear D gene. The germline V and J ends were trimmed by 6 bases and 1 base, with 6 bases remaining between them. There are 13 residues in the CDR3.

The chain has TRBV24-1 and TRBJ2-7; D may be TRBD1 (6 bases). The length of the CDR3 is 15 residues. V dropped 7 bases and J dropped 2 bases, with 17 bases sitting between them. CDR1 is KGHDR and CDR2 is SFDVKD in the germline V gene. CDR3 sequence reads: CATRDPDSQAYEQYF. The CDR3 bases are TGTGCCACCAGAGACCCGGACAGCCAAGCCTACGAGCAGTACTTC.

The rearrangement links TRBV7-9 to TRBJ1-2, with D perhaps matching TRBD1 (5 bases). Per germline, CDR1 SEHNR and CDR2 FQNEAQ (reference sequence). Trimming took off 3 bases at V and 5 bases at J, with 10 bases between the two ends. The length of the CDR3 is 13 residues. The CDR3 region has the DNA TGTGCCAGCAGCTTCGACAGCCTATATGGCTACACCTTC. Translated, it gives CASSFDSLYGYTF. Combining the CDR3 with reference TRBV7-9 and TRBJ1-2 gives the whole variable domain DTGVSQNPRHKITKRGQNVTFRCDPISEHNRLYWYRQTLGQGPEFLTYFQNEAQLEKSRLLSDRFSAERPKGSFSTLEIQRTEQGDSAMYLCASSFDSLYGYTFGSGTRLTVV.

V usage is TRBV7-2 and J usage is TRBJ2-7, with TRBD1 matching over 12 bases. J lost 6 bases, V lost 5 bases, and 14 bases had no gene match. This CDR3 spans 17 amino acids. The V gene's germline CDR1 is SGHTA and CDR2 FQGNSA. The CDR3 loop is CASSAHLPGQGAGEQYF. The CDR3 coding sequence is TGTGCCAGCAGCGCACACCTCCCGGGACAGGGGGCTGGCGAGCAGTACTTC. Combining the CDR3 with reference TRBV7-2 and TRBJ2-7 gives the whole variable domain GAGVSQSPSNKVTEKGKDVELRCDPISGHTALYWYRQSLGQGLEFLIYFQGNSAPDKSGLPSDRFSAERTGGSVSTLTIQRTQQEDSAVYLCASSAHLPGQGAGEQYFGPGTRLTVT.

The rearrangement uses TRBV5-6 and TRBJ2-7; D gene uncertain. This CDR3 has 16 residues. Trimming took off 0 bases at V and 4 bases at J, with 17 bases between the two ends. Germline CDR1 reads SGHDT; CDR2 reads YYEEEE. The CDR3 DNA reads TGTGCCAGCAGCTTGGGTGGGTTCCCTCCAGGATACGAGCAGTACTTC. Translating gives CASSLGGFPPGYEQYF.

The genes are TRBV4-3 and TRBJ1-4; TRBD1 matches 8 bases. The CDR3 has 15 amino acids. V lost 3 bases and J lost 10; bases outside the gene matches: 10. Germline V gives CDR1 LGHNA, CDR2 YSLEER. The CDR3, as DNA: TGCGCCAGCAGCCACGAACGGACAGGGTGGGGAAAACTGTTTTTT. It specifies CASSHERTGWGKLFF.

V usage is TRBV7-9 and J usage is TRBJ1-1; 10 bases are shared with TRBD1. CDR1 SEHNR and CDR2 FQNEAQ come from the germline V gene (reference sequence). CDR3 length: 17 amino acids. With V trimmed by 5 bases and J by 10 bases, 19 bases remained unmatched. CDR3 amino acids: CASSRVTGQGSPEVAFF. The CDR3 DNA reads TGTGCCAGCAGCCGAGTGACGGGACAGGGGTCACCGGAGGTAGCTTTCTTT.

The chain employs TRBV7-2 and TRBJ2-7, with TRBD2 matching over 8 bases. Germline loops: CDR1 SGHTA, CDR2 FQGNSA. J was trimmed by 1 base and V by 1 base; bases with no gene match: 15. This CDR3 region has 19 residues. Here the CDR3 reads CASSLVAPSGRGFSYEQYF. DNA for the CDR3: TGTGCCAGCAGCTTAGTGGCGCCCAGCGGGAGAGGCTTTTCCTACGAGCAGTACTTC.

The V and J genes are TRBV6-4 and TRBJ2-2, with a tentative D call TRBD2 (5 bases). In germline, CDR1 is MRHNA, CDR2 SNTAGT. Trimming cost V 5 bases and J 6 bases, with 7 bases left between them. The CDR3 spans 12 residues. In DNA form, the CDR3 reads TGTGCCAGCAGTACTAGTTCCGGGGAGCTGTTTTTT. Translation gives CASSTSSGELFF.

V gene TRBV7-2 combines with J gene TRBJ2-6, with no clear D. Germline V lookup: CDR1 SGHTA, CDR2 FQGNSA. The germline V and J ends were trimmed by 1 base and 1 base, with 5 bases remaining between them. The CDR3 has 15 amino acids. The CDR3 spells CASSLGTSGANVLTF. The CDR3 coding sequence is TGTGCCAGCAGCTTAGGAACATCTGGGGCCAACGTCCTGACTTTC. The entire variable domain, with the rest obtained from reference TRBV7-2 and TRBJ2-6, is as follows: GAGVSQSPSNKVTEKGKDVELRCDPISGHTALYWYRQSLGQGLEFLIYFQGNSAPDKSGLPSDRFSAERTGGSVSTLTIQRTQQEDSAVYLCASSLGTSGANVLTFGAGSRLTVL.

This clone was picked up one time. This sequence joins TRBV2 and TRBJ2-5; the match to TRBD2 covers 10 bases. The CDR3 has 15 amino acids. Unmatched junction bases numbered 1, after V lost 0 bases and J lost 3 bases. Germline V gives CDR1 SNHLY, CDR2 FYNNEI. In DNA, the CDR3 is TGTGCCAGCAGTGAAGCGCTAGCGGGGGAAGAGACCCAGTACTTC. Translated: CASSEALAGEETQYF.

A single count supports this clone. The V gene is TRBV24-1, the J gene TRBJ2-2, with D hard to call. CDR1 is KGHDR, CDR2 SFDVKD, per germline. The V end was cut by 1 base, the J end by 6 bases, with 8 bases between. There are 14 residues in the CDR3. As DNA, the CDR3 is TGTGCCACCAGTGATTTTCGTAGCCCCGGGGAGCTGTTTTTT. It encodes CATSDFRSPGELFF.

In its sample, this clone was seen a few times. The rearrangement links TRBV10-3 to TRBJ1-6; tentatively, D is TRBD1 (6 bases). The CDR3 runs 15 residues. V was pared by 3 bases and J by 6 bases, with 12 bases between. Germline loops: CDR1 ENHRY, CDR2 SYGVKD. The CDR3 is CAISDQGQFNSPLHF. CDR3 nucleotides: TGTGCCATCAGTGACCAAGGACAGTTTAATTCACCCCTCCACTTT.

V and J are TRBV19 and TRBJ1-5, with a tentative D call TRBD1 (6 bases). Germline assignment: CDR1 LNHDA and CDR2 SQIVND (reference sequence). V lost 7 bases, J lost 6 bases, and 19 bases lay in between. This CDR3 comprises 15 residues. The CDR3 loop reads CASTARPGATQPQHF. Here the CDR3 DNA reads TGTGCCAGTACTGCCCGACCAGGGGCTACTCAGCCCCAGCATTTT.

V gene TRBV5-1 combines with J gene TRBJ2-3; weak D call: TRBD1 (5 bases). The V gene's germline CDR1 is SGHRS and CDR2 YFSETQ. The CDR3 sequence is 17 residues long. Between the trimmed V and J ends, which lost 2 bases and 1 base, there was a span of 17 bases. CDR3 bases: TGCGCCAGCAGCTTTTTAATGTCTGGGGCGGGCACAGATACGCAGTATTTT. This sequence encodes CASSFLMSGAGTDTQYF.

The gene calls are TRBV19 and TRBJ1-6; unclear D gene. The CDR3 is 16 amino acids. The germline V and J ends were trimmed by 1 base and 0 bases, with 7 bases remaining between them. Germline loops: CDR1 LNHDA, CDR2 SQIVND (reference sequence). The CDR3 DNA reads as TGTGCCAGTAGTATAGTATGGAGCTCCTATAATTCACCCCTCCACTTT. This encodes CASSIVWSSYNSPLHF.